A selection of T cell receptor beta chains follows, all from one sample in a study of response to subunit inactivated influenza vaccine. MiXCR, applied by TCRdb to the RT-PCR reads, yields one record per CDR3 protein. Of about 650,000 distinct CDR3 sequences listed, approximately 15% are singletons. The source material was PBMCs from blood, sampled 11 to 12 days after vaccination. These receptors all stem from a man aged 45-65 years who received an inactivated influenza vaccine. Each CDR3 is given with its conserved first and last residue. Fields, in order: CDR3 DNA, CDR3 protein, J gene, V gene, D gene, clone size. A D gene is named only where the DNA matches it firmly. The listing skips clone size in some rows; elsewhere it reads once, few, many or a size class.

TGTGCCAGCATCAAGGGGTCTAGCGGGAGGCTCGATCGCTGGAATGAGCAGTTCTTC CASIKGSSGRLDRWNEQFF TRBJ2-1 TRBV28 TRBD2 -
TGTGCCAGCAGTTTCCCGCAGGCCGAAGAGACCCAGTACTTC CASSFPQAEETQYF TRBJ2-5 TRBV28 - -
TGTGCCACCTCCTCTGGGGCCAACGTCCTGACTTTC CATSSGANVLTF TRBJ2-6 TRBV24-1 - -
TGTGCCAGCAGGAAGCTGAACTATGAAGCAGGCAGAGACAATGAGCAGTTCTTC CASRKLNYEAGRDNEQFF TRBJ2-1 TRBV4-2 - -
TGCGCCACCACGGCAGGGAATACCGGGGAGCTGTTTTTT CATTAGNTGELFF TRBJ2-2 TRBV5-1 - few
TGTGCCAGCAGCCGTTGGAGCGGGAGGGATGAGACCCAGTACTTC CASSRWSGRDETQYF TRBJ2-5 TRBV14 TRBD2 -
TGCGCCAGCAGCGTACTAGGTTATCCGACGGAGACCCAGTACTTC CASSVLGYPTETQYF TRBJ2-5 TRBV5-1 - few
TGTGCCAGCAGTGAATCTCGCGGGGGGGAGACCCAGTACTTC CASSESRGGETQYF TRBJ2-5 TRBV2 TRBD2 few
TGCAGCGTCGGACCCGGACAGGGGGTTGGAAACACCATATATTTT CSVGPGQGVGNTIYF TRBJ1-3 TRBV29-1 TRBD1 -
TGTGCCAGCACCCTTACTAGCGGGGACTCCTACGAGCAGTACTTC CASTLTSGDSYEQYF TRBJ2-7 TRBV6-1 TRBD2 -
TGCAGTGCTAGACCCGCTCCCGGGACTAGACAATCGGAGGAGCAGTTCTTC CSARPAPGTRQSEEQFF TRBJ2-1 TRBV20-1 TRBD2 few
TGTGCCAGCAGTTATAGTCCTAGCGGGAGCTCCTACGAGCAGTACTTC CASSYSPSGSSYEQYF TRBJ2-7 TRBV6-5 TRBD2 -
TGTGCCAGCAGCACCGACATCCCGCATGGCTACACCTTC CASSTDIPHGYTF TRBJ1-2 TRBV28 - few
TGCGCCAGCAGCCACCCCTATGACGGGACAGGGCGGGCCGGGGAGCTGTTTTTT CASSHPYDGTGRAGELFF TRBJ2-2 TRBV4-3 TRBD1 few
TGTGCCATCAGTGAGACAGGGGTTAGTGGTGGCTACACCTTC CAISETGVSGGYTF TRBJ1-2 TRBV10-3 TRBD1 -
TGTGCAAGTCGCCCGCTACCCCGACTAGCGGGGGGGGATGAGCAGTTCTTC CASRPLPRLAGGDEQFF TRBJ2-1 TRBV12-2 - few
TGTGCCAGCAAGGGGACTAGCGGGAAAAACACCGGGGAGCTGTTTTTT CASKGTSGKNTGELFF TRBJ2-2 TRBV6-1 TRBD2 -
TGTGCCAGCAGCCAAGATTTGGCTAGCGGGGGAGCGAGCTCCTACAATGAGCAGTTCTTC CASSQDLASGGASSYNEQFF TRBJ2-1 TRBV4-2 TRBD2 many
TGTGCCAGCAGTTTTCTTACGGCTAATCAGCCCCAGCATTTT CASSFLTANQPQHF TRBJ1-5 TRBV12-3/TRBV12-4 - -
TGTGCCACCAGCAGAGCGGCTAGCTTATTAGATACGCAGTATTTT CATSRAASLLDTQYF TRBJ2-3 TRBV15 - few
TGTGCCAGCACCACCCCGGGACTAGCGACCTACAATGAGCAGTTCTTC CASTTPGLATYNEQFF TRBJ2-1 TRBV7-9 TRBD2 few
TGCGCCAGCAGCTTTACCGGGACAAGCTCCTACGAGCAGTACTTC CASSFTGTSSYEQYF TRBJ2-7 TRBV5-1 - many
TGCAGTGCTAGAACTAGCGTAGGGGCCGGGGAGCTGTTTTTT CSARTSVGAGELFF TRBJ2-2 TRBV20-1 TRBD2 few
TGTGCCACCCATAGCGGGGGGACCACCTACGAGCAGTACTTC CATHSGGTTYEQYF TRBJ2-7 TRBV10-3 TRBD2 -
TGTGCCACCAAAGCTCAGGAGGGGGAGACCCAGTACTTC CATKAQEGETQYF TRBJ2-5 TRBV10-3 - once
TGTGCCAGCTCACCACCGGTGGGGACTAGCGCCGGCGAGCAGTACTTC CASSPPVGTSAGEQYF TRBJ2-7 TRBV18 TRBD2 few
TGCGCCAGCAGGAGGGGACTAGCGGGAGAGCTCGAGCAGTACTTC CASRRGLAGELEQYF TRBJ2-7 TRBV5-1 TRBD2 -
TGTGCCAGCAGCACCCACCACCGACAGTTTCTCACAGATACGCAGTATTTT CASSTHHRQFLTDTQYF TRBJ2-3 TRBV7-9 - -
TGTGCCAGTAGTATATCTAGCGGGGGGCGTGAGCAGTTCTTC CASSISSGGREQFF TRBJ2-1 TRBV19 TRBD2 many
TGTGCCAGCAGTCCCGGGACAGGCCTCTCCTACGAGCAGTACTTC CASSPGTGLSYEQYF TRBJ2-7 TRBV28 TRBD1 -
TGCAGCTTATTTATCCGGGACAGCTACAATGAGCAGTTCTTC CSLFIRDSYNEQFF TRBJ2-1 TRBV29-1 TRBD1 -
TGTGCCACCAAACGTTCCGGGGAGCTGTTTTTT CATKRSGELFF TRBJ2-2 TRBV6-5 - few
TGTGCCAGTACCCGCCCAGGGACAGCTCATGCCCAGCATTTT CASTRPGTAHAQHF TRBJ1-5 TRBV19 TRBD1 few
TGTGCCAGCAGCTTATCAGGACAGGGAACCCATGAGCAGTTCTTC CASSLSGQGTHEQFF TRBJ2-1 TRBV5-5 TRBD1 few
TGTGCCAGCAGTCACCGGGACATTTCAGCCGAGCAGTACTTC CASSHRDISAEQYF TRBJ2-7 TRBV12-3/TRBV12-4 - -
TGTGCCAGCAGAAGGGACAGGGAAGTCGGGGAGCTGTTTTTT CASRRDREVGELFF TRBJ2-2 TRBV6-1 TRBD1 -
TGTGCCAGCAGCAAAGAGGGACAGGTGAGCTCCTACGAGCAGTACTTC CASSKEGQVSSYEQYF TRBJ2-7 TRBV21-1 - -
TGTGCCAGCAGCCAAGAACCCCCCCGCTACGGGGCTCTCGCCGAGCAGTACTTC CASSQEPPRYGALAEQYF TRBJ2-7 TRBV4-2 - few
TGTGCCAGCAGATTGACCGTTGGGACTAGCGGGGGGAAAAGCTACGAGCAGTACTTC CASRLTVGTSGGKSYEQYF TRBJ2-7 TRBV6-1 TRBD2 few
TGTGCCAGCAGCTTAGATCTGACAACAGGGGGCTCTCATGGCTACACCTTC CASSLDLTTGGSHGYTF TRBJ1-2 TRBV11-3 TRBD1 few
TGTGCCAGCTCACCACCCTCCAGGGCCGAGCAGTACTTC CASSPPSRAEQYF TRBJ2-7 TRBV18 - -
TGCAGTGTCTCACCTGGAACTGAAGCTTTCTTT CSVSPGTEAFF TRBJ1-1 TRBV20-1 - few
TGCGCCAGCAGGGAACAGGTTAACTATGGCTACACCTTC CASREQVNYGYTF TRBJ1-2 TRBV5-1 - few
TGTGCCAGCAGTCGTGGACAGTACAATCAGCCCCAGCATTTT CASSRGQYNQPQHF TRBJ1-5 TRBV27 - few
TGTGCCAGCAGTTTAAGGAATAAGGGGATTGAGCAGTTCTTC CASSLRNKGIEQFF TRBJ2-1 TRBV12-3/TRBV12-4 - -
TGTGCCAGCAGCTTCACACCCTCTTCGACAGGGGATGGGACCCAGTACTTC CASSFTPSSTGDGTQYF TRBJ2-5 TRBV7-2 TRBD1 few
TGTGCCATCGAGTATGGGGGCATTGGGGAAAAACTGTTTTTT CAIEYGGIGEKLFF TRBJ1-4 TRBV7-2 - few